This T cell receptor beta chain was obtained from a study of human T cells and chemical hapten exposure. One entry per CDR3 protein results from TCRdb running MiXCR on the RACE reads. The sample contains about 130,000 distinct CDR3 sequences, around 8.3% of which appear only once. Study-wide results and limits: TCRs exceeding 1 in 1000 frequency stayed unchanged with DPC sensitization.

The time point was: healthy volunteer bleed at 2 weeks. The template was total RNA from unfractionated whole blood. A word on this clonotype: Its antigen is not identified.

The germline V gene has CDR1 DFQATT and CDR2 SNEGSKA (reference sequence). The CDR3 spans 15 residues. V was trimmed by 1 base and J by 0 bases, leaving 10 bases between them. The source material was whole blood. This sequence was found in a male donor in good health. Some clones in this sample may be carry-over from other donors' samples. The V call is TRBV20-1, the J call TRBJ2-4; no definite D call. CDR3 in amino acids: CSARGVGIAKNIQYF. In DNA form, the CDR3 reads TGCAGTGCTAGAGGGGTGGGAATAGCCAAAAACATTCAGTACTTC.